These 27 T cell receptor beta chains were sequenced from one sample in a study of beta chain features in type 1 diabetes. Reverse transcribing all isolated RNA meant expressed TCRB transcripts were sequenced. Sequencing used immunoSEQ multiplex PCR; TCRdb keeps in-frame clones, though not all of them. The sample shows about 150,000 clones, over 7.5% of them seen only once. The sample was central memory CD4+ T cells from blood. All receptors come from a man younger than 30 in good health.

The genes are TRBV30 and TRBJ1-2, with a tentative D call TRBD1 (6 bases). This CDR3 has 13 residues. CDR1 is GTSNPN and CDR2 is SVGIG in the germline V gene (reference sequence). V was pared by 4 bases and J by 8 bases, with 17 bases between. This CDR3 is CAWTTGGWKGYTF. The CDR3 DNA sequence: TGTGCCTGGACGACAGGAGGATGGAAAGGCTACACCTTC.

This clone has only a few counts. The chain recombines TRBV7-9 with TRBJ2-5, with a weak D call TRBD2 (6 bases). The end of the DNA is better explained by TRBJ2-7, so the J call may be wrong. The V gene's germline CDR1 is SEHNR and CDR2 FQNEAQ (reference sequence). CDR3 length: 14 amino acids. CDR3 coding DNA: TGTGCCAGCAGCCGACTAAGCGGGCTCTACGAGCAGTACTTC. It yields the protein CASSRLSGLYEQYF.

This clone appeared a few times. The J gene is TRBJ1-2, the V gene TRBV4-2, with TRBD1 identical over 10 bases. The CDR3 consists of 15 residues. Looked up from germline, CDR1 is LGHNA and CDR2 is YNFKEQ. The junction had 5 bases not matched to a gene; V was cut back by 5 bases and J by 2 bases. The CDR3 nucleotides are TGTGCCAGCAGCTACGGGGGACAGGGGAACTATGGCTACACCTTC. This translates into CASSYGGQGNYGYTF.

V gene TRBV6-5 combines with J gene TRBJ2-1, with TRBD2 identical over 10 bases. The CDR3 loop spans 15 amino acids. Unmatched junction bases numbered 6, after V lost 3 bases and J lost 7 bases. Germline V gives CDR1 MNHEY, CDR2 SVGAGI. This CDR3 is CASSYSGLARNEQFF. In nucleotides, the CDR3 is TGTGCCAGCAGTTATTCGGGACTAGCGAGGAATGAGCAGTTCTTC.

This clone appeared a few times. The chain links TRBV2 to TRBJ1-2; perhaps TRBD1 as D (5 bases). Trimming shortened V by 6 bases and J by 6 bases, and 14 bases separated the two germline ends. CDR3 length equals 13 residues. Germline values: CDR1 SNHLY, CDR2 FYNNEI. The CDR3 DNA reads as TGTGCCAGCAGGACACAGGAATTGGATGGCTACACCTTC. Protein: CASRTQELDGYTF.

The CDR3 loop reads CASSIREQNTQYF. In DNA, the CDR3 is TGTGCCAGCAGTATACGCGAGCAAAATACGCAGTATTTT. The rearrangement links TRBV6-5 to TRBJ2-3; no clear D gene. Trimming cost V 5 bases and J 7 bases, with 13 bases left between them. The CDR3 sequence is 13 residues long. Germline V gives CDR1 MNHEY, CDR2 SVGAGI.

This clone appeared a few times. The rearrangement uses TRBV7-2 and TRBJ2-7; no reliable D call. V was pared by 7 bases and J by 0 bases, with 13 bases between. The V gene's germline CDR1 is SGHTA and CDR2 FQGNSA. There are 14 residues in the CDR3. Here the CDR3 DNA reads TGTGCCAGCAAGCGCCTTATGGACTCCTACGAGCAGTACTTC. Amino acids: CASKRLMDSYEQYF.

This clone was counted many times. Germline and junction disagree at one end, which may indicate a read error. This chain joins TRBV29-1 and TRBJ2-2; 14 nucleotides match TRBD2. Germline CDR1 reads SQVTM; CDR2 reads ANQGSEA. The CDR3 has 15 amino acids. CDR3 sequence reads: CSAEGTSGRSGELFF. The CDR3 nucleotides are TGCAGCGCTGAAGGGACTAGCGGGAGATCAGGGGAGCTGTTTTTT.

This clone was seen only a few times. The chain has TRBV7-3 and TRBJ2-3; 12 bases line up with TRBD2. CDR1 is SGHTA, CDR2 FQGTGA, per germline. V trimming: 5 bases; J trimming: 2 bases; junction bases outside the gene matches: 2. The CDR3 totals 15 residues. CDR3 in amino acids: CASSPSGRDTDTQYF. The CDR3 bases are TGTGCCAGCAGCCCTAGCGGGAGGGACACAGATACGCAGTATTTT. Combining the CDR3 with reference TRBV7-3 and TRBJ2-3 gives the whole variable domain GAGVSQTPSNKVTEKGKYVELRCDPISGHTALYWYRQSLGQGPEFLIYFQGTGAADDSGLPNDRFFAVRPEGSVSTLKIQRTERGDSAVYLCASSPSGRDTDTQYFGPGTRLTVL.

This clone was recorded a few times. This chain uses TRBV7-2 with TRBJ2-1, with a possible D match to TRBD2 (6 bases). This CDR3 spans 17 amino acids. V shed 4 bases and J shed 4 bases, with 20 bases lying between them. Germline CDR1 reads SGHTA; CDR2 reads FQGNSA. The DNA of the CDR3 is TGTGCCAGCAGCTCGTATTCCTCCGGGACTGTATACAATGAGCAGTTCTTC. It encodes CASSSYSSGTVYNEQFF.

This clone showed up just a few times. V gene TRBV18 combines with J gene TRBJ2-2, with a possible D match to TRBD1 (6 bases). This CDR3 spans 16 amino acids. Germline CDR1 and CDR2: KGHSH and LQKENI. V gave up 5 bases and J gave up 6 bases, with 19 bases separating them. The DNA for the CDR3 is TGTGCCAGCTCAGCAGTCACAGGGTATCCCCCCGGGGAGCTGTTTTTT. The encoded protein is CASSAVTGYPPGELFF.

Here the CDR3 reads CSVESRGGIYGYTF. The CDR3 nucleotides read TGCAGCGTTGAAAGCCGGGGGGGGATCTATGGCTACACCTTC. This chain connects TRBV29-1 to TRBJ1-2; maybe TRBD1 (5 bases). The length of the CDR3 is 14 residues. From germline, CDR1 is SQVTM and CDR2 ANQGSEA. V was shortened by 2 bases and J by 4 bases, with 14 bases between the two germline ends. Looking up the rest from reference TRBV29-1 and TRBJ1-2 gives the full variable domain: SAVISQKPSRDICQRGTSLTIQCQVDSQVTMMFWYRQQPGQSLTLIATANQGSEATYESGFVIDKFPISRPNLTFSTLTVSNMSPEDSSIYLCSVESRGGIYGYTFGSGTRLTVV.

The sample holds a few counts of this clone. CDR3 sequence: CASSDRGNLYNEQFF. CDR3 nucleotide sequence: TGTGCCAGCAGTGATAGGGGAAACCTCTACAATGAGCAGTTCTTC. The rearrangement joins TRBV2 to TRBJ2-1; the D gene is possibly TRBD1 (5 bases). The CDR3 is made up of 15 amino acids. From germline, CDR1 is SNHLY and CDR2 FYNNEI. V was pared by 3 bases and J by 3 bases, with 12 bases between. The whole variable domain, filled in from reference TRBV2 and TRBJ2-1, reads EPEVTQTPSHQVTQMGQEVILRCVPISNHLYFYWYRQILGQKVEFLVSFYNNEISEKSEIFDDQFSVERPDGSNFTLKIRSTKLEDSAMYFCASSDRGNLYNEQFFGPGTRLTVL.

This clone has a count of ten or more. The rearrangement uses TRBV27 and TRBJ1-1, with D unresolved. V was shortened by 3 bases and J by 1 base, with 9 bases between the two germline ends. CDR1 and CDR2 (germline): MNHEY, SMNVEV (reference sequence). This CDR3 is built from 14 residues. CDR3 in amino acids: CASSFRRENTEAFF. For the CDR3, the DNA is TGTGCCAGCAGTTTCCGACGGGAGAACACTGAAGCTTTCTTT.

The count of this clone is one. The chain has TRBV10-3 and TRBJ2-7, with a possible D match to TRBD1 (6 bases). The germline CDR1 and CDR2 sequences are ENHRY and SYGVKD. This CDR3 spans 14 amino acids. V was shortened by 6 bases and J by 1 base, with 13 bases between the two germline ends. The CDR3 sequence: CAIRGQWGSYEQYF. In DNA, the CDR3 is TGTGCCATCAGAGGACAGTGGGGTTCCTACGAGCAGTACTTC.

This clone was seen only a few times. CDR3 region: CASSLGTDYGYTF. Here the CDR3 DNA reads TGTGCCAGCAGTCTTGGGACTGATTATGGCTACACCTTC. The genes are TRBV6-5 and TRBJ1-2; tentatively, D is TRBD1 (5 bases). The V and J ends lost 5 bases and 5 bases respectively, with 12 bases between them. There are 13 residues in the CDR3. In germline, CDR1 is MNHEY, CDR2 SVGAGI.

The chain carries TRBV9 and TRBJ2-5; 11 bases line up with TRBD2. The germline gives CDR1 SGDLS, CDR2 YYNGEE. The CDR3 runs to 17 residues. V trimming: 0 bases; J trimming: 5 bases; junction bases outside the gene matches: 9. In DNA, the CDR3 is TGTGCCAGCAGCGTAGGGGGTAGCGGGGGGGTCCTTGAGACCCAGTACTTC. Residues: CASSVGGSGGVLETQYF.

The chain employs TRBV7-3 and TRBJ1-1, with D perhaps matching TRBD1 (6 bases). Germline V CDR1 and CDR2: SGHTA, FQGTGA. The CDR3 runs 14 residues. Trimming cost V 5 bases and J 4 bases, with 14 bases left between them. This CDR3 is CASSRAAGATEAFF. The CDR3 DNA reads TGTGCCAGCAGCCGCGCCGCAGGGGCCACTGAAGCTTTCTTT.

This clone was seen ten or more times. The chain couples TRBV7-9 to TRBJ2-7, with 7 bases that match TRBD1. Trimming at V came to 5 bases and at J to 1 base, leaving 11 bases not matched to a gene. Germline CDR1 SEHNR, CDR2 FQNEAQ (reference sequence). The CDR3 covers 16 residues. CDR3 sequence: CASSDTGTALSYEQYF. CDR3 nucleotide sequence: TGTGCCAGCAGCGACACCGGGACAGCGTTATCCTACGAGCAGTACTTC.

Details on this clone: At one of its ends the junction is not consistent with the germline gene, which may arise from a read error. CDR3 coding DNA: TGTGCCAGCAGTTTGGACCCGGCGGGTCGGAATGAGCAGTTCTTC. Protein: CASSLDPAGRNEQFF. This rearrangement joins TRBV5-4 to TRBJ2-1, with D perhaps matching TRBD2 (5 bases). The CDR3 is made up of 15 amino acids. Looked up from germline, CDR1 is SGHNT and CDR2 is YYREEE (reference sequence).

This chain connects TRBV28 to TRBJ2-7, with TRBD2 as a possible D gene (6 bases). Trimming pared 2 bases from V and 0 bases from J, leaving 8 bases between. The CDR3 is 14 residues long. Per the germline V gene, CDR1 is MDHEN and CDR2 is SYDVKM. The CDR3 sequence: CASSLQLASYEQYF. The CDR3 nucleotides read TGTGCCAGCAGTTTACAACTAGCCTCCTACGAGCAGTACTTC.

This clone was picked up a small number of times. The chain links TRBV4-1 to TRBJ1-5; 8 bases match TRBD1. Germline CDR1 and CDR2: MGHRA and YSYEKL. The J segment lost 4 bases and the V segment lost 1 base, leaving 6 bases of the junction unmatched. The CDR3 has 16 residues. The CDR3 sequence is CASSQVKGQANQPQHF. The DNA of the CDR3 is TGCGCCAGCAGCCAAGTAAAGGGACAGGCGAATCAGCCCCAGCATTTT.

This chain connects TRBV6-1 to TRBJ2-5, with a possible D match to TRBD2 (7 bases). CDR1 MNHNS and CDR2 SASEGT come from the germline V gene. The V gene lost 10 bases and the J gene lost 5 bases, with 20 bases spanning the gap. This CDR3 region has 14 residues. CDR3 sequence (DNA): TGTGCCACCGGAAGGGAGGGGGTTCGGGAGACCCAGTACTTC. It is translated as CATGREGVRETQYF.

The CDR3, as DNA: TGTGCCAGCAGCCAAGATCGGTCTAGTGCGGAGACCCAGTACTTC. This codes for CASSQDRSSAETQYF. The chain carries TRBV4-2 and TRBJ2-5; D remains unclear. The CDR3 runs to 15 residues. Germline V gene data show CDR1 as LGHNA and CDR2 as YNFKEQ. The V gene lost 0 bases and the J gene lost 5 bases, with 13 bases spanning the gap.

This clone came up a few times. V is TRBV19 and J is TRBJ1-2; 12 nucleotides match TRBD1. This CDR3 region has 20 residues. Germline V gene lookup returns CDR1 LNHDA and CDR2 SQIVND (reference sequence). With V trimmed by 2 bases and J by 4 bases, 17 bases remained unmatched. The CDR3 is CASSIPFHLLGTGGFYGYTF. The CDR3 nucleotides are TGTGCCAGTAGTATACCCTTCCACCTCCTCGGGACAGGGGGCTTCTATGGCTACACCTTC.

This clone appeared a few times. The chain is built from TRBV10-3 and TRBJ1-5; weak D call: TRBD1 (6 bases). Germline CDR1 ENHRY, CDR2 SYGVKD. The CDR3 is made up of 12 amino acids. V was shortened by 9 bases and J by 4 bases, with 10 bases between the two germline ends. CDR3 region: CAIRTDNQPQHF. As DNA, the CDR3 is TGTGCCATTCGGACAGATAATCAGCCCCAGCATTTT.

Many counts were recorded for this clone. J is TRBJ2-1 and V is TRBV30; TRBD2 agrees at 12 bases. This CDR3 has 15 residues. CDR1 and CDR2 from the germline V gene are GTSNPN and SVGIG (reference sequence). V was clipped by 3 bases and J by 7 bases; unmatched bases: 7. CDR3 coding DNA: TGTGCCTGGAGGGAGCCCGGGACTAGCGGGAATGAGCAGTTCTTC. Its protein product is CAWREPGTSGNEQFF.